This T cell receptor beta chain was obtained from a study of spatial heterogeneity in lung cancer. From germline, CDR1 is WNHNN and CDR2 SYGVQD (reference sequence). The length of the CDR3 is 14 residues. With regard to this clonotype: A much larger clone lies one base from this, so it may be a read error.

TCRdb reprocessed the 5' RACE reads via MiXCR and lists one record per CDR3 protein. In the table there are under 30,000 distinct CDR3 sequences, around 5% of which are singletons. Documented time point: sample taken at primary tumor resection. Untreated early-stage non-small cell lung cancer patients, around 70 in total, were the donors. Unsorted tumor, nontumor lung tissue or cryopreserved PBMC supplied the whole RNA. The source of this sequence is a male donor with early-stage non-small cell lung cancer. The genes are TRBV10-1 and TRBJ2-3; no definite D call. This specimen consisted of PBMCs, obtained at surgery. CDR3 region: CAISGAGPTDTQYF. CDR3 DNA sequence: TGCGCCATCAGTGGAGCCGGGCCCACAGATACGCAGTATTTT.